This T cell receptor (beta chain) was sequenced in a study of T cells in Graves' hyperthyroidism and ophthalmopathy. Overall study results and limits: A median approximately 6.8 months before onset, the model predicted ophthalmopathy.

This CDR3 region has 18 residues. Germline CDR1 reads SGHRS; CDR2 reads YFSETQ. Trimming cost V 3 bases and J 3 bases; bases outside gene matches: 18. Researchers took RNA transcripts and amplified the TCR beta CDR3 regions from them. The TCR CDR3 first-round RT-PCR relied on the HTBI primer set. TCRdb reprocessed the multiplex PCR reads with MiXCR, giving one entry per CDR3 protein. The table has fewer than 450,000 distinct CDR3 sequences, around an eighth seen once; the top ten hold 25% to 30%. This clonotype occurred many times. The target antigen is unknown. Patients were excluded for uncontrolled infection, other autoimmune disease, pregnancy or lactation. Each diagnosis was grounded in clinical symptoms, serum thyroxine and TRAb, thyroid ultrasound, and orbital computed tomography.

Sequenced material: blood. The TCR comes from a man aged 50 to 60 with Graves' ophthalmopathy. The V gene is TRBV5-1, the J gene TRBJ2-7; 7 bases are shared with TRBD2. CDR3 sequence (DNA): TGCGCCAGCAGCTCCCTTATCTCGCCAGCGGGGAAGGACTACGAGCAGTACTTC. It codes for CASSSLISPAGKDYEQYF. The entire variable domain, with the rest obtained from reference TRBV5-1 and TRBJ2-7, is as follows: KAGVTQTPRYLIKTRGQQVTLSCSPISGHRSVSWYQQTPGQGLQFLFEYFSETQRNKGNFPGRFSGRQFSNSRSEMNVSTLELGDSALYLCASSSLISPAGKDYEQYFGPGTRLTVT.